Listed below are T cell receptor beta chains from one sample, sequenced in a study of control samples from healthy donors and cancer patients. This table comes from immunoSEQ multiplex PCR, and its TCRdb copy is limited to in-frame clones, with some not included. The profile shows approximately 81,000 clones, about 93% of them singletons. Sequencing input: blood. The receptor set was obtained from a woman aged 18-29 years in good health. The CDR3 runs from the conserved cysteine through the conserved F or W. A D gene is named only where the DNA matches it firmly. Clone size appears in some rows only: once, few, many, or a class for an expanded clone.

d_call j_call v_call clone_size cdr3_aa cdr3_nt
NA TRBJ1-5 TRBV6-5 NA CASSYSRGVNQPQHF TGTGCCAGCAGTTACTCGAGAGGGGTGAATCAGCCCCAGCATTTT
NA TRBJ1-1 TRBV6-5 NA CASSYNGENTEAFF TGTGCCAGCAGTTACAATGGGGAGAACACTGAAGCTTTCTTT
NA TRBJ2-7 TRBV11-2 NA CASSRFRNSYEQYF TGTGCCAGCAGCCGTTTTAGGAACTCCTACGAGCAGTACTTC
NA TRBJ1-1 TRBV3-1/TRBV3-2 once CASSRQVNTEAFF TGTGCCAGCAGCCGACAGGTGAACACTGAAGCTTTCTTT
NA TRBJ1-5 TRBV2 once CASRGLNSNQPQHF TGTGCCAGCAGAGGGCTAAATAGCAATCAGCCCCAGCATTTT
TRBD1 TRBJ1-5 TRBV24-1 NA CATSDFQDFSGTGGQPQHF TGTGCCACCAGTGATTTCCAAGACTTCTCCGGGACAGGGGGGCAGCCCCAGCATTTT
NA TRBJ2-3 TRBV21-1 NA CAITQPGPLTDTQYF TGTGCCATTACCCAGCCAGGACCACTCACAGATACGCAGTATTTT
TRBD2 TRBJ2-3 TRBV2 NA CAGAGQNKPTDTQYF TGTGCCGGAGCGGGGCAAAACAAGCCCACAGATACGCAGTATTTT
NA TRBJ1-3 TRBV6-1 NA CASSPASSGNTIYF TGTGCCAGCAGCCCCGCGAGCTCTGGAAACACCATATATTTT
NA TRBJ2-3 TRBV29-1 once CSVERLPSPDTQYF TGCAGCGTTGAAAGGCTCCCCAGCCCAGATACGCAGTATTTT
TRBD1 TRBJ1-1 TRBV19 NA CASYRDSWNTEAFF TGTGCCAGTTATCGGGACAGTTGGAACACTGAAGCTTTCTTT
NA TRBJ2-4 TRBV6-2/TRBV6-3 NA CASSPVGGVLIENIQYF TGTGCCAGCAGTCCAGTGGGGGGCGTCTTAATCGAAAACATTCAGTACTTC
NA TRBJ2-3 TRBV27 once CASSISSFSTDTQYF TGTGCCAGCAGTATTAGCTCGTTTAGCACAGATACGCAGTATTTT
TRBD1 TRBJ2-7 TRBV28 NA CASSYFRTGSYEQYF TGTGCCAGCAGTTACTTCCGGACAGGTTCCTACGAGCAGTACTTC
NA TRBJ2-1 TRBV5-6 NA CASSLVVARYNEQFF TGTGCCAGCAGCTTGGTAGTAGCGCGGTACAATGAGCAGTTCTTC
TRBD1 TRBJ2-1 TRBV27 NA CASTGTAYNEQFF TGTGCCAGCACCGGGACAGCCTACAATGAGCAGTTCTTC
NA TRBJ2-2 TRBV11-2 NA CASSLDKFKGGSNTGELFF TGTGCCAGCAGCTTAGATAAGTTCAAGGGGGGATCGAACACCGGGGAGCTGTTTTTT
TRBD2 TRBJ2-1 TRBV11-2 NA CASSFRLTSGTYNEQFF TGTGCCAGCAGCTTCCGATTAACTAGCGGGACGTACAATGAGCAGTTCTTC
TRBD1 TRBJ1-6 TRBV4-2 NA CASSQVGQGLDNSPLHF TGTGCCAGCAGCCAAGTGGGACAGGGTTTGGATAATTCACCCCTCCACTTT
NA TRBJ1-1 TRBV5-6 NA CASSVDMNTEAFF TGTGCCAGCAGCGTAGACATGAACACTGAAGCTTTCTTT
NA TRBJ2-3 TRBV6-5 NA CASSYFGSGTDTQYF TGTGCCAGCAGTTACTTTGGTTCCGGCACAGATACGCAGTATTTT
TRBD1 TRBJ2-7 TRBV29-1 NA CSAPGGDRGLWEQYF TGCAGCGCCCCGGGGGGAGACAGGGGGCTCTGGGAGCAGTACTTC
NA TRBJ2-7 TRBV20-1 NA CSAKLAYEQYF TGCAGTGCAAAGCTAGCTTACGAGCAGTACTTC
NA TRBJ1-6 TRBV2 NA CASSAGVNSPLHF TGTGCCAGCTCGGCGGGGGTGAATTCACCCCTCCACTTT
NA TRBJ1-1 TRBV6-6 NA CASSYSRVPSNTEAFF TGTGCCAGCAGTTACTCGAGGGTACCCTCGAACACTGAAGCTTTCTTT
TRBD2 TRBJ2-7 TRBV9 NA CASSANPGGGGAYEQYF TGTGCCAGCAGCGCGAACCCGGGGGGCGGGGGGGCCTACGAGCAGTACTTC
NA TRBJ1-1 TRBV7-9 NA CASTSRTEAFF TGTGCCAGCACCTCCAGAACTGAAGCTTTCTTT
TRBD1 TRBJ2-3 TRBV9 NA CASSVAERQGFGTDTQYF TGTGCCAGCAGCGTGGCGGAAAGACAGGGGTTTGGCACAGATACGCAGTATTTT
NA TRBJ2-2 TRBV25-1 NA CASSEGGAGELFF TGTGCCAGCAGTGAAGGAGGTGCCGGGGAGCTGTTTTTT
TRBD1 TRBJ2-7 TRBV6-1 NA CASSESGWGTGAGEQYF TGTGCCAGCAGTGAATCCGGGTGGGGGACAGGGGCCGGAGAGCAGTACTTC
TRBD1 TRBJ1-1 TRBV5-1 NA CASSPRTGENTEAFF TGCGCCAGCAGCCCAAGGACAGGGGAGAACACTGAAGCTTTCTTT
TRBD1 TRBJ1-1 TRBV5-5 NA CAIPGQGFRNTEAFF TGTGCCATCCCGGGACAGGGGTTTCGGAACACTGAAGCTTTCTTT
NA TRBJ1-1 TRBV7-2 NA CASSAHKLGGAFF TGTGCCAGCAGCGCTCACAAATTAGGTGGAGCTTTCTTT
NA TRBJ1-6 TRBV28 NA CASGTENSPLHF TGTGCCAGCGGGACGGAAAATTCACCCCTCCACTTT
NA TRBJ1-6 TRBV3-1/TRBV3-2 NA CASSPWGNSVDSPLHF TGTGCCAGCAGCCCCTGGGGCAACTCGGTAGATTCACCCCTCCACTTT
NA TRBJ2-3 TRBV7-3 NA CASSSSASTDTQYF TGTGCCAGCAGCTCTAGTGCTAGCACAGATACGCAGTATTTT
NA TRBJ1-2 TRBV10-3 NA CATQTTVGYGYTF TGTGCCACCCAAACTACCGTGGGTTATGGCTACACCTTC
NA TRBJ2-5 TRBV5-4 NA CASSLEVFETQYF TGTGCCAGCAGCTTGGAGGTTTTCGAGACCCAGTACTTC
NA TRBJ2-7 TRBV7-9 NA CASNPTETYEQYF TGTGCCAGCAACCCGACAGAAACCTACGAGCAGTACTTC
NA TRBJ1-5 TRBV4-1 NA CASSQDARNQPQHF TGCGCCAGCAGCCAAGACGCCCGCAATCAGCCCCAGCATTTT
NA TRBJ2-4 TRBV19 NA CASSMEGVSPRLAKNIQYF TGTGCCAGTAGTATGGAGGGGGTATCCCCACGGCTGGCCAAAAACATTCAGTACTTC
NA TRBJ1-6 TRBV4-1 few CASSQDYQGYSDNSPLHF TGCGCCAGCAGCCAAGATTATCAGGGGTATTCAGATAATTCACCCCTCCACTTT
TRBD1 TRBJ2-5 TRBV5-6 NA CASSSLDRLQETQYF TGTGCCAGCAGCTCCCTGGACAGGCTCCAAGAGACCCAGTACTTC
NA TRBJ1-2 TRBV19 NA CASSLTGTHGYTF TGTGCCAGTAGCCTCACAGGGACGCATGGCTACACCTTC
NA TRBJ1-1 TRBV5-1 NA CASSLGRGRTEAFF TGCGCCAGCAGCTTGGGCAGGGGAAGAACTGAAGCTTTCTTT
NA TRBJ2-7 TRBV21-1 NA CASSDRDTSYEQYF TGTGCCAGCAGCGACCGGGACACTTCCTACGAGCAGTACTTC